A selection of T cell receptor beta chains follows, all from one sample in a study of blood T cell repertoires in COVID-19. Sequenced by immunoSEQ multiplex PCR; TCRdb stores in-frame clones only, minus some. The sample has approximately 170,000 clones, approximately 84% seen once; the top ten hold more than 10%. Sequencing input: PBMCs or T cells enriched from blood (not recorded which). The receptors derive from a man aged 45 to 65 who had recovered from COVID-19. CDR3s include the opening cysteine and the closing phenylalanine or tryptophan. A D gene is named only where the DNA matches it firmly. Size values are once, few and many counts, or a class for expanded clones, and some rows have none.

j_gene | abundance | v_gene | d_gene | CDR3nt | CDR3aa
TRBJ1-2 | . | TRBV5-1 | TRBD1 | TGCGCCAGCAGCTTGGAGGGGGCACGCTATGGCTACACCTTC | CASSLEGARYGYTF
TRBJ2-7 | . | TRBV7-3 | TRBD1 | TGTGCCAGCAGCCAATCCCCGGGACAGGGCTACGAGCAGTACTTC | CASSQSPGQGYEQYF
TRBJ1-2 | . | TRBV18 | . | TGTGCCAGCTCACCTAGCCCCGAACATGGCTACACCTTC | CASSPSPEHGYTF
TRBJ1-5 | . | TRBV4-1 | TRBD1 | TGCGCCAGCAGCCAAGTGATTAGGGACAGGGTAGACGAACCCCAGCATTTT | CASSQVIRDRVDEPQHF
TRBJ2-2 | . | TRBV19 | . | TGTGCCAGTAGTATGGTGGGGGGGAACACCGGGGAGCTGTTTTTT | CASSMVGGNTGELFF
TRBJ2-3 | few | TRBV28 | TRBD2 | TGTGCCAGCAGTTCAAGGACTAGCGGCACAGATACGCAGTATTTT | CASSSRTSGTDTQYF
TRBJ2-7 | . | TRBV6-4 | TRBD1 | TGTGCCAGTCCTATGAGACAGGGGGCCTACGAGCAGTACTTC | CASPMRQGAYEQYF
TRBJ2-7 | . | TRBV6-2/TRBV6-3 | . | TGTGCCAGCAGTGACCAGGGTTCCGCCTACGAGCAGTACTTC | CASSDQGSAYEQYF
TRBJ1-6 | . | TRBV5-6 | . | TGTGCCAGCAGCTTGGATCCCAGCGGTAATTCACCCCTCCACTTT | CASSLDPSGNSPLHF
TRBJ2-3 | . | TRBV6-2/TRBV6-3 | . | TGTGCCAGCAGTTCCCGGGATACGCAGTATTTT | CASSSRDTQYF
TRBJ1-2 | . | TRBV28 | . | TGTGCCAGCAGTACCGGCGGAAGGGGGAATGGCTACACCTTC | CASSTGGRGNGYTF
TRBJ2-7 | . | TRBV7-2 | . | TGTGCCAGCTCCCTAGCAATGGGAAACTACGAGCAGTACTTC | CASSLAMGNYEQYF